Listed here are 15 T cell receptor beta chains from one sample, sequenced in a study of cytomegalovirus exposure and HLA in healthy donors. This PCR relied on a set of 60 Vbeta primers and 13 Jbeta primers. Here immunoSEQ multiplex PCR was the method, and the copy in TCRdb shows in-frame clones only, minus some. Found here are roughly 150,000 clones, 65% to 70% of them singletons; the top ten hold more than 9%. Sequencing input: PBMCs. Every receptor here comes from a man under 40 in good health and CMV-seropositive.

The chain joins TRBV19 to TRBJ2-1; 8 bases match TRBD2. Germline CDR1 and CDR2: LNHDA and SQIVND (reference sequence). The CDR3 contains 17 residues. V shed 0 bases, J shed 6 bases, and the junction held 10 bases outside the gene matches. The DNA for the CDR3 is TGTGCCAGTAGTATAGATCCGGGGACTAGTTACGGCAATGAGCAGTTCTTC. Amino acid sequence: CASSIDPGTSYGNEQFF. Variable domain in full (rest from reference TRBV19 and TRBJ2-1): DGGITQSPKYLFRKEGQNVTLSCEQNLNHDAMYWYRQDPGQGLRLIYYSQIVNDFQKGDIAEGYSVSREKKESFPLTVTSAQKNPTAFYLCASSIDPGTSYGNEQFFGPGTRLTVL.

For this clone: Other nucleotide sequences in the sample specify the same CDR3. This chain links TRBV6-5 with TRBJ1-1, with D possibly matching TRBD1 (5 bases). The V and J ends lost 2 bases and 2 bases respectively, with 9 bases between them. There are 14 residues in the CDR3. Germline CDR1 MNHEY, CDR2 SVGAGI. CDR3 coding DNA: TGTGCCAGCAGTTACGGTGGGGCAAACACTGAAGCTTTCTTT. Residues: CASSYGGANTEAFF.

V is TRBV20-1 and J is TRBJ1-2; 11 positions match TRBD1. V was pared by 6 bases and J by 7 bases, with 1 base of the junction left unmatched. The CDR3 has 11 residues. Germline values: CDR1 DFQATT, CDR2 SNEGSKA (reference sequence). The CDR3 loop reads CSAGTGGGYTF. The CDR3 region has the DNA TGCAGTGCCGGGACAGGGGGTGGCTACACCTTC.

The genes are TRBV6-5 and TRBJ1-2, with TRBD1 as a possible D gene (5 bases). Deletions cut 2 bases from V and 4 bases from J, with 11 bases between. Per the germline V gene, CDR1 is MNHEY and CDR2 is SVGAGI. This CDR3 comprises 14 residues. CDR3 sequence: CASSYGRGGYGYTF. The CDR3 DNA follows: TGTGCCAGCAGTTACGGGAGGGGCGGCTATGGCTACACCTTC.

The chain links TRBV19 to TRBJ1-4, with D maybe TRBD1 (5 bases). V dropped 6 bases and J dropped 3 bases, with 17 bases sitting between them. The CDR3 loop spans 16 amino acids. CDR1 and CDR2 from the germline V gene are LNHDA and SQIVND (reference sequence). The chain's CDR3 is CASSLGGITPNEKLFF. The CDR3, as DNA: TGTGCCAGTAGCCTCGGGGGGATTACGCCTAATGAAAAACTGTTTTTT.

The chain employs TRBV2 and TRBJ1-2; maybe TRBD1 (6 bases). Germline values: CDR1 SNHLY, CDR2 FYNNEI. The CDR3 extends over 11 amino acids. V was clipped by 5 bases and J by 7 bases, with 8 bases between them. In DNA form, the CDR3 reads TGTGCCAGCAGTCCAGGGGCTGGCTACACCTTC. This gives the protein CASSPGAGYTF.

The gene calls are TRBV13 and TRBJ2-7; TRBD2 is a possible D gene (6 bases). Trimming removed 3 bases at V and 3 bases at J, with 9 bases between. The CDR3 contains 13 residues. Germline values: CDR1 PRHDT, CDR2 FYEKMQ (reference sequence). CDR3 coding DNA: TGTGCCAGCAGCTTGGCGGGATTCTACGAGCAGTACTTC. Protein sequence: CASSLAGFYEQYF. Complete variable domain (other parts from reference TRBV13 and TRBJ2-7): AAGVIQSPRHLIKEKRETATLKCYPIPRHDTVYWYQQGPGQDPQFLISFYEKMQSDKGSIPDRFSAQQFSDYHSELNMSSLELGDSALYFCASSLAGFYEQYFGPGTRLTVT.

The gene calls are TRBV5-1 and TRBJ2-7; TRBD2 matches at 16 bases. The CDR3 has 16 residues. V dropped 4 bases and J dropped 6; count of bases not matched to a gene: 7. Germline CDR1 and CDR2: SGHRS and YFSETQ. In nucleotides, the CDR3 is TGCGCCAGCAGCCTCGGGACTAGCGGGAGGGCTGGCGAGCAGTACTTC. It specifies CASSLGTSGRAGEQYF. Looking up the rest from reference TRBV5-1 and TRBJ2-7 gives the full variable domain: KAGVTQTPRYLIKTRGQQVTLSCSPISGHRSVSWYQQTPGQGLQFLFEYFSETQRNKGNFPGRFSGRQFSNSRSEMNVSTLELGDSALYLCASSLGTSGRAGEQYFGPGTRLTVT.

The rearrangement joins TRBV16 to TRBJ1-5; 9 positions agree with TRBD1. The V and J ends lost 2 bases and 5 bases, in that order; junction bases with no gene match: 4. CDR3 size: 15 residues. Germline loops: CDR1 KGHSY, CDR2 FQNENV. This CDR3 reads CASSQPGQGYQPQHF. CDR3 sequence (DNA): TGTGCCAGCAGCCAACCGGGACAGGGCTATCAGCCCCAGCATTTT.

The gene calls are TRBV7-8 and TRBJ2-5; D call uncertain. This CDR3 has 14 amino acids. Per germline, CDR1 SGHVS and CDR2 FQNEAQ. Deletions cut 1 base from V and 5 bases from J, with 11 bases between. CDR3 DNA: TGTGCCAGCAGCTTAGGACACCCGCCGGAGACCCAGTACTTC. This gives the protein CASSLGHPPETQYF.

This chain links TRBV19 with TRBJ1-5; D call uncertain. V was trimmed by 2 bases and J by 4 bases, leaving 15 bases between them. CDR3 length equals 16 residues. CDR1 is LNHDA and CDR2 is SQIVND in the germline V gene (reference sequence). In nucleotides, the CDR3 is TGTGCCAGTAGTATACCCTACTGGCGGGATAATCAGCCCCAGCATTTT. Amino acids: CASSIPYWRDNQPQHF.

The chain uses TRBV19 and TRBJ2-5; 14 bases match TRBD2. The CDR3 loop spans 17 amino acids. Germline values: CDR1 LNHDA, CDR2 SQIVND (reference sequence). Trimming at V came to 4 bases and at J to 5 bases, leaving 9 bases not matched to a gene. CDR3 residues: CASSTPGTSGSRETQYF. Here the CDR3 DNA reads TGTGCCAGTAGTACTCCCGGGACTAGCGGGAGTCGTGAGACCCAGTACTTC.

The chain combines TRBV5-1 with TRBJ1-1; TRBD1 aligns across 8 bases. This CDR3 contains 14 residues. Per germline, CDR1 SGHRS and CDR2 YFSETQ. V shed 2 bases, J shed 4 bases, and the junction held 4 bases outside the gene matches. CDR3 loop: CASSLTTGGTEAFF. The CDR3 DNA sequence: TGCGCCAGCAGCTTAACAACAGGGGGCACTGAAGCTTTCTTT.

This clone was seen a few times. The chain uses TRBV5-5 and TRBJ2-5; possible D gene TRBD2, 6 bases. The DNA end lines up better with TRBJ2-7; the J call may be wrong. The CDR3 runs to 13 residues. CDR1 and CDR2 from the germline V gene are SGHKS and YYEKEE (reference sequence). The CDR3 nucleotides are TGTGCCAGCAGCGGGCGTGGGGGGTACGAGCAGTACTTC. Protein product: CASSGRGGYEQYF.

Only one count was recorded for this clone. This chain links TRBV11-2 with TRBJ1-5, with D possibly matching TRBD1 (6 bases). The CDR3 runs to 15 residues. Germline V gene sequence: CDR1 SGHAT, CDR2 FQNNGV. Deletions cut 3 bases from V and 2 bases from J, with 11 bases between. The CDR3 here is CASSLTGQRNQPQHF. As DNA, the CDR3 is TGTGCCAGCAGCTTGACAGGACAGCGCAATCAGCCCCAGCATTTT.